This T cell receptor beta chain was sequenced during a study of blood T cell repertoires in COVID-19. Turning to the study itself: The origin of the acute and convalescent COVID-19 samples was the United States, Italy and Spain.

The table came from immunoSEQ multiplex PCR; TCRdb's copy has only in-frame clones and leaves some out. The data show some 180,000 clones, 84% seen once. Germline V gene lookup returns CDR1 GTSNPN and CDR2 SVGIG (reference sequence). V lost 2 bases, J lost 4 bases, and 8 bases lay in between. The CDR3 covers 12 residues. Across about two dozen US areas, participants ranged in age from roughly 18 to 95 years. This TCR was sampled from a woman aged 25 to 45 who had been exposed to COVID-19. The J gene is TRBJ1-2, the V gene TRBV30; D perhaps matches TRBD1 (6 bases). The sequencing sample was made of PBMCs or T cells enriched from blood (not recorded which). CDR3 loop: CAWSWDTYGYTF. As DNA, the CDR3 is TGTGCCTGGAGTTGGGACACCTATGGCTACACCTTC. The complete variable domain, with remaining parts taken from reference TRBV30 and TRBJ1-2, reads SQTIHQWPATLVQPVGSPLSLECTVEGTSNPNLYWYRQAAGRGLQLLFYSVGIGQISSEVPQNLSASRPQDRQFILSSKKLLLSDSGFYLCAWSWDTYGYTFGSGTRLTVV.